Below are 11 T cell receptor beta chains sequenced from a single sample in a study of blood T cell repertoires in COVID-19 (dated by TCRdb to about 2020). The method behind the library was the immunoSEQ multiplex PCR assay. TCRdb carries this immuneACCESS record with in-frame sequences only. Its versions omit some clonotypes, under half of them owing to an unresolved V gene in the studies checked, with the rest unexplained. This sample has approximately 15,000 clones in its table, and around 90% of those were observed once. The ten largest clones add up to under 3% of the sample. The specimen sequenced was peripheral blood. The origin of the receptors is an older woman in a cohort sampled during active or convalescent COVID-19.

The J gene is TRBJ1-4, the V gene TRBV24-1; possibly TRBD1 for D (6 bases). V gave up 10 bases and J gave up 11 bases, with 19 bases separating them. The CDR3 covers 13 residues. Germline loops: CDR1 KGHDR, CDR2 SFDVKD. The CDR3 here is CATQGDGPGKLFF. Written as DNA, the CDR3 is TGTGCCACACAGGGCGACGGTCCGGGGAAACTGTTTTTT.

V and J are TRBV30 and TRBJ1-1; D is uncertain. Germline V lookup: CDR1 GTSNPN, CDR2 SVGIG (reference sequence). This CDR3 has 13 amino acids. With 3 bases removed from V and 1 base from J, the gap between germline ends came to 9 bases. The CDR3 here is CAWRIDWNTEAFF. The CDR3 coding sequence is TGTGCCTGGAGAATCGACTGGAACACTGAAGCTTTCTTT.

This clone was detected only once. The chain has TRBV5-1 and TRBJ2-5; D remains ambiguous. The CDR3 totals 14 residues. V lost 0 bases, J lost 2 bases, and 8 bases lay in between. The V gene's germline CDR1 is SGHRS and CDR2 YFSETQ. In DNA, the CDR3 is TGCGCCAGCAGCTTGGCCGCTAGACAAGAGACCCAGTACTTC. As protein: CASSLAARQETQYF.

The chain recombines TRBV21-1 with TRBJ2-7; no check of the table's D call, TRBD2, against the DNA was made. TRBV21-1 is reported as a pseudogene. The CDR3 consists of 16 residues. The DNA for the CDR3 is TGTGCCAGCAGGCGCCCTTTCGCTTTTCGGTCCTACGAGCAGTACTTC. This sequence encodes CASRRPFAFRSYEQYF.

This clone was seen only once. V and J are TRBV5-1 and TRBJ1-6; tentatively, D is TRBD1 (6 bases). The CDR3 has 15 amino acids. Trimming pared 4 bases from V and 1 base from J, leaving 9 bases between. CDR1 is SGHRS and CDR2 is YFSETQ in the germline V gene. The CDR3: CASSTQGSYNSPLHF. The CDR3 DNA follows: TGCGCCAGCAGCACACAGGGTTCCTATAATTCACCCCTCCACTTT.

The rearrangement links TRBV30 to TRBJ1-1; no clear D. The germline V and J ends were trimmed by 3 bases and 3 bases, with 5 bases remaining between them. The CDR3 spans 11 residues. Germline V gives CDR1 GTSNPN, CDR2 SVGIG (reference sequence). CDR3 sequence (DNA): TGTGCCTGGAGCCTCGACACTGAAGCTTTCTTT. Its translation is CAWSLDTEAFF.

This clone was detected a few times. Written as DNA, the CDR3 is TGTGCCAGCAGCCTCGCCCAGGGTAGCAGTGAAGCTTTCTTT. Translated: CASSLAQGSSEAFF. The chain uses TRBV3-1 (or the pseudogene TRBV3-2) and TRBJ1-1; D is possibly TRBD1 (5 bases). CDR3 length: 14 amino acids. Trimming took 4 bases from V and 7 from J, leaving 16 bases between them. In germline, CDR1 is LGHDT, CDR2 YNNKEL (reference sequence).

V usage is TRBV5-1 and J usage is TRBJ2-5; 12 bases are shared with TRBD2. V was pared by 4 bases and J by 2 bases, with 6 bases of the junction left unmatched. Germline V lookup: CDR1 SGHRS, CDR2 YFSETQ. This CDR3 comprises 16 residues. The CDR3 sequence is CASSATSGGSQETQYF. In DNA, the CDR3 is TGCGCCAGCAGCGCAACTAGCGGGGGGTCTCAAGAGACCCAGTACTTC.

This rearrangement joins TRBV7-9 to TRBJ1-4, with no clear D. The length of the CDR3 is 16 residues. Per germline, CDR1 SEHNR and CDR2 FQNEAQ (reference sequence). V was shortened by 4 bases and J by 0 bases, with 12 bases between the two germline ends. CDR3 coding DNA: TGTGCCAGCAGCTACTCCCTCAGGTCAACTAATGAAAAACTGTTTTTT. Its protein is CASSYSLRSTNEKLFF. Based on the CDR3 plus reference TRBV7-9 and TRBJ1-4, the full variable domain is DTGVSQNPRHKITKRGQNVTFRCDPISEHNRLYWYRQTLGQGPEFLTYFQNEAQLEKSRLLSDRFSAERPKGSFSTLEIQRTEQGDSAMYLCASSYSLRSTNEKLFFGSGTQLSVL.

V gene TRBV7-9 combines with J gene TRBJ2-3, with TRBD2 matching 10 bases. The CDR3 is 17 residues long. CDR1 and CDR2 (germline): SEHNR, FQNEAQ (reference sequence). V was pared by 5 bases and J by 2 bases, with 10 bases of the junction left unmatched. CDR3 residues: CASSPWERGGVTDTQYF. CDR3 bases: TGTGCCAGCAGCCCATGGGAGCGGGGGGGCGTCACAGATACGCAGTATTTT.

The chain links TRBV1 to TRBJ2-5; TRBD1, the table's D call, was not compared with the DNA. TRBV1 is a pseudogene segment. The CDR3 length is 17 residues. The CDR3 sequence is CTSSHGQGPPRPKTQYF. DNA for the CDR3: TGCACCAGCAGCCACGGACAGGGGCCGCCCCGGCCCAAGACCCAGTACTTC.